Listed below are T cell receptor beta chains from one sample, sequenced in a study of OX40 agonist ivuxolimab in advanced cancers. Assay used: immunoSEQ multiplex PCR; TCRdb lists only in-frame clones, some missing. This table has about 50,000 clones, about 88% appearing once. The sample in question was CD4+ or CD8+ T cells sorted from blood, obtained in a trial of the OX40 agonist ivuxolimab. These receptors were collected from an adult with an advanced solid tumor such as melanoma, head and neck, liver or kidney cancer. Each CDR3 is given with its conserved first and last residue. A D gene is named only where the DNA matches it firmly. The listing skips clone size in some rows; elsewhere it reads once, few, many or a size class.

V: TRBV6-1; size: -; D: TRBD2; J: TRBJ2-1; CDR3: CASSAGLAIAEQFF; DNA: TGTGCCAGCAGTGCAGGACTAGCGATTGCTGAGCAGTTCTTC
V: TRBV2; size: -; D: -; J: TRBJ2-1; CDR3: CASSSFGLITTSSSYNEQFF; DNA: TGTGCCAGCAGCTCCTTCGGCCTCATTACCACTTCGAGCTCCTACAATGAGCAGTTCTTC
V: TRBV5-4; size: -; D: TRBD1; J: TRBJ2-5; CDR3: CASSPLWTGGWETQYF; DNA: TGTGCCAGCAGCCCCCTTTGGACAGGGGGGTGGGAGACCCAGTACTTC
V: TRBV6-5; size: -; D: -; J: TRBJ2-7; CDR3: CASSTTGAGEQYF; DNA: TGTGCCAGCAGCACCACAGGGGCGGGAGAGCAGTACTTC
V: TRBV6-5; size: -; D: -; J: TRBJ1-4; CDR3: CASSYSGRAGEKLFF; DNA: TGTGCCAGCAGTTACTCGGGCAGGGCAGGTGAAAAACTGTTTTTT
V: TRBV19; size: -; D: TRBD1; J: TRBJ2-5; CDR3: CASSIRGQEQETQYF; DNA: TGTGCCAGTAGTATCCGGGGACAGGAGCAAGAGACCCAGTACTTC
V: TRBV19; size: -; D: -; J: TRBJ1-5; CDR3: CASARGMDSNQPQHF; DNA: TGTGCCAGTGCCCGGGGCATGGATAGCAATCAGCCCCAGCATTTT
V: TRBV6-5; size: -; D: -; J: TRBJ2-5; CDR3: CATCSGGETQYF; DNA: TGTGCCACCTGCTCGGGTGGGGAGACCCAGTACTTC
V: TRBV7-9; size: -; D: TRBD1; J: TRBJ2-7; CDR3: CASTADRIYEQYF; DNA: TGTGCCAGCACCGCGGACAGGATCTACGAGCAGTACTTC
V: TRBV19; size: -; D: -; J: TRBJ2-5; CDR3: CASSPGPKTQYF; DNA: TGTGCCAGTAGCCCGGGACCGAAGACCCAGTACTTC
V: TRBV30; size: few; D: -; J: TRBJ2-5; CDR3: CAWSVFGKTQYF; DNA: TGTGCCTGGAGTGTATTTGGAAAGACCCAGTACTTC
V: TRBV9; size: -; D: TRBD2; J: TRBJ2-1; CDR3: CASSGLAGGSYNEQFF; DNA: TGTGCCAGCAGCGGACTAGCGGGGGGCTCCTACAATGAGCAGTTCTTC
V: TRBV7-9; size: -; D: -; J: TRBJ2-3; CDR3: CASSLVWGADTQYF; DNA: TGTGCCAGCAGCTTAGTATGGGGTGCAGATACGCAGTATTTT
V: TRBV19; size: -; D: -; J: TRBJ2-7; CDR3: CASSLRRDTTYEQYF; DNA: TGTGCCAGTAGTCTCCGCCGGGACACGACCTACGAGCAGTACTTC
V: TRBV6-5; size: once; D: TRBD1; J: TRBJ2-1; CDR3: CASRRDSQSNEQFF; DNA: TGTGCCAGCAGACGGGACAGTCAATCCAATGAGCAGTTCTTC
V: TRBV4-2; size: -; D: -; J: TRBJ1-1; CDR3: CASSQESRGAEAFF; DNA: TGTGCCAGCAGCCAAGAATCCAGGGGCGCTGAAGCTTTCTTT
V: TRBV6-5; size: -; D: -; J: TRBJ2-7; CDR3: CASSYKGHGGYEQYF; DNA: TGTGCCAGCAGTTACAAAGGACATGGAGGCTACGAGCAGTACTTC